These T cell receptor beta chains were read from a single sample in a study of cytomegalovirus exposure and HLA in healthy donors. The protocol was immunoSEQ multiplex PCR, while the TCRdb copy is restricted to in-frame clones and leaves out a portion. The repertoire holds around 130,000 clones, around 83% seen once, with approximately 3% in the top ten. The sample was PBMCs. The receptors were sampled from a woman under 30 in good health and CMV-seropositive. CDR3s include the opening cysteine and the closing phenylalanine or tryptophan. Each record gives: J gene, V gene, CDR3 length, CDR3 protein.

TRBJ2-4 TRBV11-2 17 CASSLAGGPKSKNIQYF
TRBJ1-1 TRBV6-5 13 CASSEAFASTAFF
TRBJ2-4 TRBV6-5 13 CASSEGTENIQYF
TRBJ1-5 TRBV27 17 CASSPYAVRGGDQPQHF
TRBJ2-5 TRBV4-1 17 CASSQDKGTRYQETQYF
TRBJ2-5 TRBV11-2 15 CASRDGTGRQETQYF
TRBJ2-1 TRBV4-1 16 CASSHLTGSSYNEQFF
TRBJ2-3 TRBV7-2 13 CASSFTSGDTQYF
TRBJ1-6 TRBV5-4 15 CASSSLGSFNSPLHF
TRBJ2-3 TRBV11-2 15 CASSPPGHGTDTQYF
TRBJ2-3 TRBV6-5 13 CATLVDSDNTQYF
TRBJ2-1 TRBV2 14 CASIRGSGYNEQFF
TRBJ1-1 TRBV11-3 13 CASSLLIDTEAFF
TRBJ2-7 TRBV9 16 CASSVGGDGGSYEQYF
TRBJ1-3 TRBV13 15 CASSSQDREGNTIYF
TRBJ2-1 TRBV6-6 15 CASSYIAGDYNEQFF
TRBJ1-1 TRBV5-1 14 CASSYTGGATEAFF
TRBJ2-7 TRBV7-2 15 CASSFLGGDSYEQYF
TRBJ2-7 TRBV5-5 15 CASSLVPGISYEQYF
TRBJ2-1 TRBV7-9 13 CASSPVRSSEQFF
TRBJ1-2 TRBV7-3 14 CASSLMAAGDGYTF
TRBJ2-3 TRBV6-6 14 CASRRFVGPDTQYF
TRBJ2-1 TRBV7-9 13 CASSRGLAGEQFF
TRBJ1-2 TRBV5-1 16 CASSWGTRVVSEGYTF
TRBJ2-3 TRBV11-2 14 CASTLAGSTDTQYF
TRBJ1-4 TRBV2 14 CASSPRDRTEGLFF
TRBJ2-7 TRBV6-5 15 CASSAPGQGLYEQYF
TRBJ2-7 TRBV6-1 14 CASSEAGGGYEQYF
TRBJ2-3 TRBV6-4 16 CASSEGLAGGSDTQYF
TRBJ1-6 TRBV7-3 15 CASSGYVDRPSPLHF
TRBJ1-2 TRBV6-6 14 CASSKGASNYGYTF
TRBJ2-1 TRBV4-1 17 CASSLQGWGGPIYEQFF
TRBJ2-5 TRBV5-1 15 CASSPAAMLQETQYF
TRBJ2-2 TRBV7-6 15 CASSLGGGATGELFF
TRBJ2-1 TRBV2 12 CASSEYYGEQFF
TRBJ2-7 TRBV27 15 CASSWDWTGTYEQYF
TRBJ2-2 TRBV28 17 CASRPSAGGPRSGELFF
TRBJ1-1 TRBV6-5 15 CASSLVRDLTFEAFF
TRBJ2-1 TRBV25-1 15 CASSDTGGPYNEQFF
TRBJ1-4 TRBV12-5 15 CASGSLDRGREKLFF
TRBJ2-1 TRBV2 14 CASSDPSSYNEQFF
TRBJ1-2 TRBV9 15 CASSVGWGVNHGYTF
TRBJ2-7 TRBV7-2 13 CASSRTPSREQYF
TRBJ2-2 TRBV6-5 15 CASRITGPNTGELFF
TRBJ1-3 TRBV10-1 16 CASSEHRRDSGNTIYF
TRBJ2-5 TRBV5-4 16 CASSPQLAGDAETQYF
TRBJ1-4 TRBV4-2 15 CASSQEYRGNEKLFF
TRBJ1-1 TRBV29-1 14 CSLVGQGLNTEAFF
TRBJ1-2 TRBV30 11 CAWSQGYGYTF
TRBJ2-1 TRBV6-5 16 CASSSPAGRFSNEQFF
TRBJ2-1 TRBV7-2 12 CASSLQESRQFF